One T cell receptor beta chain is described in this entry. The record originates from a study of control samples from healthy donors and cancer patients. The CDR3 covers 16 residues. V dropped 4 bases and J dropped 7; count of bases not matched to a gene: 8. From germline, CDR1 is LNHDA and CDR2 SQIVND (reference sequence). The method was immunoSEQ multiplex PCR; TCRdb's version includes in-frame clones alone and lacks a portion of them. The repertoire has approximately 150,000 clones, roughly nine tenths of them found once; the top ten carry roughly 0.7%. J is TRBJ2-5 and V is TRBV19, with 14 bases aligning to TRBD2. The clonotype was recovered from a woman in her 30s in good health. The sample comprised blood. CDR3 coding DNA: TGTGCCAGTAGTACGCGGACTAGCGGGAGGAGCGGGACCCAGTACTTC. Amino acid sequence: CASSTRTSGRSGTQYF. Together with reference TRBV19 and TRBJ2-5, the CDR3 gives the full variable domain: DGGITQSPKYLFRKEGQNVTLSCEQNLNHDAMYWYRQDPGQGLRLIYYSQIVNDFQKGDIAEGYSVSREKKESFPLTVTSAQKNPTAFYLCASSTRTSGRSGTQYFGPGTRLLVL.